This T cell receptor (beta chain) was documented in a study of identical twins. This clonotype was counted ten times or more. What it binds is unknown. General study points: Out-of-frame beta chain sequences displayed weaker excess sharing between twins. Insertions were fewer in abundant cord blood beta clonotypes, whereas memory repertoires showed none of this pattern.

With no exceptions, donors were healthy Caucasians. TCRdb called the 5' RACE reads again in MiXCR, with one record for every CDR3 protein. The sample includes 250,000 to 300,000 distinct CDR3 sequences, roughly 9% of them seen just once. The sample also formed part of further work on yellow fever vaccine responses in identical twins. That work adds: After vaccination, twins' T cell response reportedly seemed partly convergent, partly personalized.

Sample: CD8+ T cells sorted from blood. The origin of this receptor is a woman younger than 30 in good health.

CDR3 sequence: CASSQDRLAGYNEQFF. The CDR3 nucleotides are TGCGCCAGCAGCCAAGATCGACTAGCGGGCTACAATGAGCAGTTCTTC. The V call is TRBV4-3, the J call TRBJ2-1, with 10 positions matching TRBD2. The junction had 2 bases not matched to a gene; V was cut back by 0 bases and J by 3 bases. There are 16 residues in the CDR3. Germline V CDR1 and CDR2: LGHNA, YSLEER.